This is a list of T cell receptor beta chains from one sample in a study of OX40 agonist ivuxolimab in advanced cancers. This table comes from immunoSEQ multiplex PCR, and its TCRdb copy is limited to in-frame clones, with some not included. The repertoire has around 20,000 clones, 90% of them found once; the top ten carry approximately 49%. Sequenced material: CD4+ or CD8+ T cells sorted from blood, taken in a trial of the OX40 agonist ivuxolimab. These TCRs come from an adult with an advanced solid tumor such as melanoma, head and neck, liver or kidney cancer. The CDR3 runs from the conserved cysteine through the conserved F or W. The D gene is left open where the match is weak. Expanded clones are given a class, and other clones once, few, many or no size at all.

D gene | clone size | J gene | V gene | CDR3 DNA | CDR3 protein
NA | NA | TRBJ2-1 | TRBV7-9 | TGTGCCAGCAGCTACGCCAGATCGGGGGAATACTACAATGAGCAGTTCTTC | CASSYARSGEYYNEQFF
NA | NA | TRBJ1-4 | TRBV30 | TGTGCCTGGAGTCTGACGGGGGCCTACCTTAATGAAAAACTGTTTTTT | CAWSLTGAYLNEKLFF
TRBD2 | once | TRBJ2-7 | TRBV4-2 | TGTGCCAGCAGCTCTAAGCGGGAGTCTTGGTACGAGCAGTACTTC | CASSSKRESWYEQYF
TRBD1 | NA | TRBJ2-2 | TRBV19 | TGTGCCAGTAGGATGACAGGGATCACCGGGGAGCTGTTTTTT | CASRMTGITGELFF
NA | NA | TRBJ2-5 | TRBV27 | TGTGCCAGCCCTTGGACTGCTCGAGAGACCCAGTACTTC | CASPWTARETQYF
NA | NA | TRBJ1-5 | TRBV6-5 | TGTGCCAGCAGTTACTCGGGGCCGGGTCAGCCCCAGCATTTT | CASSYSGPGQPQHF
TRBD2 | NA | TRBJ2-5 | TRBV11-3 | TGTGCCAGCAGCTCGAGGACTAGTCCGGAGACCCAGTACTTC | CASSSRTSPETQYF
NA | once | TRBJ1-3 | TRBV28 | TGTGCCAGCAGGGACCACTCTGGAAACACCATATATTTT | CASRDHSGNTIYF
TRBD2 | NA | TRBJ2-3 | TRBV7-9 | TGTGCCAGCAGCTGGACAGTACTAGCGGTCTCCACAGATACGCAGTATTTT | CASSWTVLAVSTDTQYF
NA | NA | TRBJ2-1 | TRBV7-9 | TGTGCCAGCACCAAAGGGAGTGGTGGTGAGCAGTTCTTC | CASTKGSGGEQFF
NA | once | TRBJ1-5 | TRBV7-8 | TGTGCCAGCAGCTTAGCGGCGTCCCAGCCCCAGCATTTT | CASSLAASQPQHF
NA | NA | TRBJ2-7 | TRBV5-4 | TGTGCCAGCAGCTTGGTTGGCAGGGGTGGCGAGCAGTACTTC | CASSLVGRGGEQYF
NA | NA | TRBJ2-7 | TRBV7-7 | TGTGCTAGCAGCCCCCGATGGAGCGGAAAATCCTACGAGCAGTACTTC | CASSPRWSGKSYEQYF
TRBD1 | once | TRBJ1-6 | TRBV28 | TGTGCCAGCAGTCCCGGACAGGGGGGTTCACCCCTCCACTTT | CASSPGQGGSPLHF
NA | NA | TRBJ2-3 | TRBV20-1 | TGCAGTGCTAGAAGTTTGGCGCAGTATTTT | CSARSLAQYF
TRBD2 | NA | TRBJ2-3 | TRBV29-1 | TGCAGCGTTTTAACTAGCGGGTTGGCAGATACGCAGTATTTT | CSVLTSGLADTQYF
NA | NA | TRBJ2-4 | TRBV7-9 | TGTGCCAGCAGCATTATGTCGCCGGGACAACCTACAAACATTCAGTACTTC | CASSIMSPGQPTNIQYF
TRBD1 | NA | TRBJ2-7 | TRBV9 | TGTGCCAGCAGCCCCCAGGACAGGGACGCCTACGAGCAGTACTTC | CASSPQDRDAYEQYF
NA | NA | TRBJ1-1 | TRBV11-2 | TGTGCCAGCAGCTTAGTTCCGCCAGGTCCGAACACTGAAGCTTTCTTT | CASSLVPPGPNTEAFF
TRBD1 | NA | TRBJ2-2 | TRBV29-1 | TGCAGCGCTGCCGGACAGGGAAACACCGGGGAGCTGTTTTTT | CSAAGQGNTGELFF
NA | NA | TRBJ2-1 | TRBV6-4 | TGTGCCAGCAGTGTAAGCGGGTCCTACAATGAGCAGTTCTTC | CASSVSGSYNEQFF
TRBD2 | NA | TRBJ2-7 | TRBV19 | TGTGCCAGTATAGCGGGCCCTGGAGGGGAGCAGTACTTC | CASIAGPGGEQYF
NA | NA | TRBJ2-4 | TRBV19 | TGTGCCAGTAGTCCCAGGGACATCGAAAACATTCAGTACTTC | CASSPRDIENIQYF
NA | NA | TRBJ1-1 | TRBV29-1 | TGCAGCGTTGGACAAACTGAAGCTTTCTTT | CSVGQTEAFF
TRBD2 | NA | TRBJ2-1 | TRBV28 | TGTGCCAGCAGTACACGGACTAGCGGGATGATAAGGGGCAATGAGCAGTTCTTC | CASSTRTSGMIRGNEQFF
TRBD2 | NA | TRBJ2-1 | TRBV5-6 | TGTGCCAGCAGCTTACTCCTAACATATAGCGGGAGGAGGAGGTGGATCTTC | CASSLLLTYSGRRRWIF
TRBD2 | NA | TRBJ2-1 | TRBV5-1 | TGCGCCAGCAGCTTGTTGCTAGCGGGGGGCTACAATGAGCAGTTCTTC | CASSLLLAGGYNEQFF
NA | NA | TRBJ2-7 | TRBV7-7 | TGTGCTAGCAGCCCCGGGATCTCCTACGAGCAGTACTTC | CASSPGISYEQYF
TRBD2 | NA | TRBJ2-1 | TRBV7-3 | TGTGCCAGCAGCTTAGGGCTAGCGGCTTACAATGAGCAGTTCTTC | CASSLGLAAYNEQFF
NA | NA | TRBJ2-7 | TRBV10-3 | TGTGCCATCAGTGAGTCGTCAATTTCCTACGAGCAGTACTTC | CAISESSISYEQYF
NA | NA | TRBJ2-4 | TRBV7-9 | TGTGCCAGCAGCTTAGCGGACAGACGAATCAGCATTCAGTACTTC | CASSLADRRISIQYF
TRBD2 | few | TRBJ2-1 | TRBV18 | TGTGCCAGCTCACCACGGGACAGGGGACTAGCGGGTTCCTACAATGAGCAGTTCTTC | CASSPRDRGLAGSYNEQFF
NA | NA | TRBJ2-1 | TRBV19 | TGTGCCAGTAGTGAAACAGGGTACAATGAGCAGTTCTTC | CASSETGYNEQFF
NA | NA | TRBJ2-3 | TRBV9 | TGTGCCAGCAGCCCGTCGGGTACAGATACGCAGTATTTT | CASSPSGTDTQYF
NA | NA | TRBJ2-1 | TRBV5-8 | TGTGCCAGCAGTCCCGAAGGGCGGAATTACAATGAGCAGTTCTTC | CASSPEGRNYNEQFF
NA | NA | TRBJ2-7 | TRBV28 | TGTGCCAGCAGTTCCCCCTACGAGCAGTACTTC | CASSSPYEQYF
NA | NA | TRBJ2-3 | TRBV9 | TGTGCCAGCAGCGTAGTGGCAGGGACGCAGTATTTT | CASSVVAGTQYF
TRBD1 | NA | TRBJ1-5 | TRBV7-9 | TGTGCCAGCAGCTCGACAGGGTCCGTCTGGCAGCCCCAGCATTTT | CASSSTGSVWQPQHF
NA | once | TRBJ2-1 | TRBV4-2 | TGTGCCAGCAGCCAAGACCCAACTGGTCCCGGCAATGAGCAGTTCTTC | CASSQDPTGPGNEQFF
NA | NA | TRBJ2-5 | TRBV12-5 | TGTGCTAGTGGCCTGACTAGCCAAGAGACCCAGTACTTC | CASGLTSQETQYF
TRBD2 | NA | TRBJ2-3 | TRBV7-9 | TGTGCCAGCAGCTCAATAGCGGGGGCGGGCACAGATACGCAGTATTTT | CASSSIAGAGTDTQYF